The TCR beta chain described here comes from a study of CD8+CD57+ T cells in acquired aplastic anemia. Points from the study as a whole: There were over 25 CD8+ CDR3 sequences that occurred in both patients and controls. Measurement in patients showed lower diversity in CD8+CD57+ cells than in total CD4+ and CD8+ pools. Patients were compared with controls for CD8+ Simpson's diversity, and no significant difference emerged.

Turning to this clonotype: Antigen unknown.

Patients picked for sequencing had shown CD8+CD57+ cell expansion detected by flow cytometry. Patients had not yet gotten any therapy when their blood was taken for sampling. Both TCR beta VDJ combination and CDR3 sequence profiling were carried out. Genomic DNA was the template for this profiling. TCRdb called the reads again in MiXCR, with one record for every CDR3 protein. The table has about 20,000 distinct CDR3 sequences, almost 40% seen once; the top ten hold around 87%. CDR1 is SNHLY and CDR2 is FYNNEI in the germline V gene. The CDR3 is 18 residues long. Losses at the gene ends were 2 bases for V and 1 base for J; bases not matched to a gene: 6.

The chain is built from TRBV2 and TRBJ2-7; TRBD2 agrees at 15 bases. This clonotype originated in a human donor with aplastic anemia. The sequenced sample consisted of CD8+CD57+ T cells sorted from PBMCs. As for subset: bead-enriched CD8+CD57+ effector memory T cells from SAA patients. For the CDR3, the DNA is TGTGCCAGCAGTGAATACGGACTAGCGGGGGGGAGGTCCTACGAGCAGTACTTC. Amino acid sequence: CASSEYGLAGGRSYEQYF.